Following are 7 T cell receptor beta chains from one sample sequenced in a study of blood T cell repertoires in COVID-19. Profiling relied on immunoSEQ multiplex PCR, and the TCRdb table lists in-frame clones only, not all of them. Of just over 150,000 clones in the sample, approximately 86% were seen once. The sample consisted of peripheral blood. The receptors here all came from a woman aged 40-49 years with COVID-19, enrolled during active disease.

The genes are TRBV28 and TRBJ2-7, with TRBD1 identical over 8 bases. The germline V gene has CDR1 MDHEN and CDR2 SYDVKM. Unmatched junction bases numbered 13, after V lost 6 bases and J lost 3 bases. This CDR3 has 16 residues. The CDR3 loop is CASRQGPTGVIYEQYF. As DNA, the CDR3 is TGTGCCAGCAGACAAGGACCGACAGGGGTAATCTACGAGCAGTACTTC. Variable domain in full (rest from reference TRBV28 and TRBJ2-7): DVKVTQSSRYLVKRTGEKVFLECVQDMDHENMFWYRQDPGLGLRLIYFSYDVKMKEKGDIPEGYSVSREKKERFSLILESASTNQTSMYLCASRQGPTGVIYEQYFGPGTRLTVT.

The J gene is TRBJ2-6, the V gene TRBV2, with 8 bases lining up with TRBD2. The ends lost 10 bases at V and 3 bases at J; junction bases unmatched: 23. Germline loops: CDR1 SNHLY, CDR2 FYNNEI. The CDR3 is made up of 20 amino acids. Here the CDR3 reads CATSQPDGRVAGLGANVLTF. In DNA form, the CDR3 reads TGTGCCACCTCCCAACCAGATGGTAGAGTAGCGGGGCTTGGGGCCAACGTCCTGACTTTC.

The chain has TRBV15 and TRBJ2-3, with 7 bases identical to TRBD2. Germline V gene lookup returns CDR1 LNHNV and CDR2 YYDKDF (reference sequence). With 3 bases clipped from V and 1 base from J, the junction kept 10 bases outside the gene matches. The CDR3 consists of 17 residues. CDR3 loop: CATSRSGGGPGTDTQYF. The CDR3 DNA reads as TGTGCCACCAGCAGGTCCGGGGGAGGGCCCGGCACAGATACGCAGTATTTT.

V and J are TRBV19 and TRBJ1-5; tentatively, D is TRBD1 (6 bases). The CDR3 runs to 17 residues. The germline V and J ends were trimmed by 1 base and 0 bases, with 13 bases remaining between them. CDR1 and CDR2 (germline): LNHDA, SQIVND (reference sequence). The chain's CDR3 is CASSIALWTDSNQPQHF. In DNA form, the CDR3 reads TGTGCCAGTAGTATAGCGTTGTGGACAGATAGCAATCAGCCCCAGCATTTT.

The chain links TRBV3-1 (or the pseudogene TRBV3-2) to TRBJ1-1, with D possibly being TRBD1 (5 bases). Germline V gene lookup returns CDR1 LGHDT and CDR2 YNNKEL (reference sequence). The CDR3 covers 14 residues. Trimming shortened V by 0 bases and J by 6 bases, and 11 bases separated the two germline ends. CDR3: CASSQDSGVAEAFF. Here the CDR3 DNA reads TGTGCCAGCAGCCAAGATTCGGGGGTTGCTGAAGCTTTCTTT.

This rearrangement joins TRBV7-3 to TRBJ2-3, with a tentative D call TRBD1 (6 bases). This CDR3 contains 15 residues. The germline V gene encodes CDR1 SGHTA and CDR2 FQGTGA. Trimming removed 2 bases at V and 4 bases at J, with 13 bases between. The CDR3 coding sequence is TGTGCCAGCAGCTTACAGGGGCACTCAGCAGATACGCAGTATTTT. Protein: CASSLQGHSADTQYF.

This clone was seen just once. This chain joins TRBV3-1 (or the pseudogene TRBV3-2) and TRBJ2-3, with D perhaps TRBD1 (5 bases). Deletions cut 1 base from V and 6 bases from J, with 11 bases between. Germline assignment: CDR1 LGHDT and CDR2 YNNKEL (reference sequence). CDR3 size: 14 residues. The CDR3 sequence is CASSQVLGVDTQYF. CDR3 coding DNA: TGTGCCAGCAGCCAAGTGTTAGGGGTGGATACGCAGTATTTT.